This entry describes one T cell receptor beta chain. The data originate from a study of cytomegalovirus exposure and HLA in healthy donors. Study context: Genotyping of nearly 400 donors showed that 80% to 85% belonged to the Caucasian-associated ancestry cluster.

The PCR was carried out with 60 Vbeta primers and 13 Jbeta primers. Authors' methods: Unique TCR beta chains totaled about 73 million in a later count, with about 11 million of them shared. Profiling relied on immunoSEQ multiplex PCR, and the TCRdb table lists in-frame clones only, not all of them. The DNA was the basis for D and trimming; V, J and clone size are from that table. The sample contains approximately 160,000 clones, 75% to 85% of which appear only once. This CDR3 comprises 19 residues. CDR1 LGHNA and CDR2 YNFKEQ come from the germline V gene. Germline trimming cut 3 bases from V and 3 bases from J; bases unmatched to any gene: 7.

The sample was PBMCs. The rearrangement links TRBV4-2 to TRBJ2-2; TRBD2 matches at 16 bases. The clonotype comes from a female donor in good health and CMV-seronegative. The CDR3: CASSQRPGLAGGDTGELFF. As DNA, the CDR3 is TGTGCCAGCAGCCAGCGACCGGGACTAGCGGGGGGGGACACCGGGGAGCTGTTTTTT.